This T cell receptor beta chain comes out of a study of beta chain features in type 1 diabetes (dated by TCRdb to 2016 to 2019). Background on the whole study: Patients and healthy donors did not differ in mean age, gender distribution, total cell number or subset yield. Across all samples, around 99 million sorted cells were examined, and cell number per subset correlated strongly with RNA yield. The study compared the TCRB repertoires of sorted circulating CD4+ T cell subsets in recently diagnosed type 1 diabetes patients with those in matched healthy donors. Regulatory and stem cell-like memory subsets were obtained from only 8 patients and roughly 8 healthy donors, while naive and central memory subsets were obtained from all 30 or so donors.

This clone was counted ten times or more. Its antigen is not yet known. No clone much larger than this one lies a single base away; base qualities are absent. The High Capacity cDNA Reverse Transcription Kit was used to reverse transcribe all of the isolated RNA, meaning that expressed TCRB transcripts were what got sequenced. Deep immunoSEQ sequencing was performed on naive, central memory and regulatory T cell samples, with an average of approximately 4 million total reads per sample. Sorted cells were lysed in RLT buffer and RNA was extracted with DNase-treated RNeasy Micro or Mini kits, depending on cell number. To prevent cross-contamination, each cell subset was processed individually, whereas patient and healthy donor samples were processed jointly. TCRB sequences were amplified from cDNA with the immunoSEQ multiplex PCR, producing 87-bp fragments spanning the CDR3 region. Sequencing of the amplicons was done on the Illumina HiSeq platform. The paper's data handling went like this. PCR bias was computationally corrected using synthetic template baselines, reads within Hamming distance 2 were collapsed, and singletons that could not be merged were discarded. By aligning reads against IMGT, V, D and J genes, CDR3 length, and insertions or deletions at six rearrangement sites were assigned. Clonotype counts were normalized to sorted cell number within each subset before computing true diversity and Gini coefficients with the tcR R package. The overlap coefficient, calculated on TCRB nucleotide sequences, was used to quantify repertoire sharing. The table was pulled from immuneACCESS by TCRdb, which kept in-frame rearrangements only. Such tables lose some clones; where checked, under half of the loss comes from unresolved V genes, and the rest has no known cause. V and J calls and clone size are copied from that table; D and trimming were computed from the DNA. The sample table shows 250,000 to 350,000 clones, and 13% to 15% are seen once. The ten largest clones capture around 7% of the sample.

From each donor, a single peripheral blood sample of 90 to 150 mL on average was drawn into heparinised tubes. Naive, central memory, regulatory and stem cell-like memory CD4+ T cells were sorted on a BD FACSAria II using a panel including CD45RO, CCR7, CD25, CD127, CD95 and CD27. A purity above 95% was achieved for all sorted populations. PBMCs were separated immediately by Lymphoprep density gradient centrifugation and were stained directly, without being cultured. Samples were stained and sorted in pairs, with one healthy donor and one patient per experiment, so that batch effects were minimized. Study-wide findings and limitations: Because cDNA was sequenced instead of genomic DNA, activated cells with high expression could be over-represented, although the groups did not differ in activation or CD3 levels. At VDJ recombination sites, patients with type 1 diabetes made fewer insertions and deleted more nucleotides, a pattern implying thymic rearrangement abnormalities. Naive, central memory and regulatory TCRB repertoires appeared to be more similar among patients than among healthy donors. Shorter templates might be favored by PCR, yet because patient and control samples were amplified and corrected together, any such skew would affect both groups equally. HLA sub-analyses involved small numbers of individuals, so any influence of HLA type on TCRB rearrangement remained unresolved. In all four CD4+ subsets, TCRB CDR3 length was moderately but significantly shorter in type 1 diabetes patients.

The germline V gene supplies CDR1 SGHNT and CDR2 YENEEA. The CDR3, from cysteine to phenylalanine, totals 16 residues. Only the CDR3 DNA is retained, 48 bases long and in frame from the first base. Ends trimmed: V by 2 bases, J by 2 bases; bases unmatched to a gene: 8. The source is a man aged 30-40 years in good health. The rearranged chain carries TRBV11-3 and TRBJ1-1; 7 of the junction bases match TRBD1. Input material: central memory CD4+ T cells from blood. The CDR3 here reads CASSLSTGRLNTEAFF. In nucleotides, the sequence is TGTGCCAGCAGCTTATCGACAGGGCGGTTAAACACTGAAGCTTTCTTT.